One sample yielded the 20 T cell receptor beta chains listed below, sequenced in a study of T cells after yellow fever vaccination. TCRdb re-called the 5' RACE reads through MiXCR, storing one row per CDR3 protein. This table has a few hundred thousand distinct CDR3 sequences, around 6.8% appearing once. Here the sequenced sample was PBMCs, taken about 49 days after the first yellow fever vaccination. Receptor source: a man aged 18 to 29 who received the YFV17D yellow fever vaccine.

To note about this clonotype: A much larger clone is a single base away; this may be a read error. CDR3 loop: CASSEFVGGDTGELFF. CDR3 sequence (DNA): TGTGCCAGCAGTGAATTCGTAGGGGGGGACACCGGGGAGCTGTTTTTT. The chain has TRBV25-1 and TRBJ2-2; D perhaps matches TRBD2 (7 bases). The CDR3 sequence is 16 residues long. Trimming left V 1 base short and J 3 bases short, with 12 bases between. The germline V gene has CDR1 MGHDK and CDR2 SYGVNS. Filled out from reference TRBV25-1 and TRBJ2-2, the complete variable domain reads EADIYQTPRYLVIGTGKKITLECSQTMGHDKMYWYQQDPGMELHLIHYSYGVNSTEKGDLSSESTVSRIRTEHFPLTLESARPSHTSQYLCASSEFVGGDTGELFFGEGSRLTVL.

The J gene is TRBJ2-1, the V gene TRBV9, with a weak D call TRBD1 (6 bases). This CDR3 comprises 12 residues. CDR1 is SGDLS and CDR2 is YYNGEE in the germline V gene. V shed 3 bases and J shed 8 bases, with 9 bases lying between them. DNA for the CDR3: TGTGCCAGCAGCGCGTGGGGGCATGAGCAGTTCTTC. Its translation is CASSAWGHEQFF. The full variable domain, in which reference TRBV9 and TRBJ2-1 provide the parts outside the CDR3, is DSGVTQTPKHLITATGQRVTLRCSPRSGDLSVYWYQQSLDQGLQFLIQYYNGEERAKGNILERFSAQQFPDLHSELNLSSLELGDSALYFCASSAWGHEQFFGPGTRLTVL.

CDR3 amino acids: CSAARVYEQYF. CDR3 nucleotides: TGCAGTGCTGCCAGGGTCTACGAGCAGTACTTC. The genes are TRBV20-1 and TRBJ2-7; a possible D gene is TRBD1 (5 bases). This CDR3 contains 11 residues. Trimming pared 5 bases from V and 3 bases from J, leaving 8 bases between. Germline CDR1 is DFQATT and CDR2 is SNEGSKA (reference sequence).

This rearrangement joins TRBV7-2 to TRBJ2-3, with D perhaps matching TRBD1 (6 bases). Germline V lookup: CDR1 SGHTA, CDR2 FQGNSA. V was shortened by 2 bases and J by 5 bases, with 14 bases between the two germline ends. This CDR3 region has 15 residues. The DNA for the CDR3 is TGTGCCAGCAGCTTATTTCTGGGGGCTGGAGATACGCAGTATTTT. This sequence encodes CASSLFLGAGDTQYF.

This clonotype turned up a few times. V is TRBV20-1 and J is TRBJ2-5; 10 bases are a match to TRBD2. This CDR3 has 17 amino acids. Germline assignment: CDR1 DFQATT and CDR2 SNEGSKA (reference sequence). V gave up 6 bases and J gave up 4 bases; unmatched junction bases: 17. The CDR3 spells CSACWERGGLTIETQYF. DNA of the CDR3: TGCAGTGCCTGTTGGGAGCGGGGGGGCCTCACGATAGAGACCCAGTACTTC.

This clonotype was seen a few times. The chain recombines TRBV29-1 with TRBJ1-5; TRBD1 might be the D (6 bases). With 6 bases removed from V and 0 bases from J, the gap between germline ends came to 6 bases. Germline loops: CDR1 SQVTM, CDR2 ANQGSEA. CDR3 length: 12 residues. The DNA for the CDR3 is TGCAGCGTCAGGGGTAGCAATCAGCCCCAGCATTTT. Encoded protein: CSVRGSNQPQHF.

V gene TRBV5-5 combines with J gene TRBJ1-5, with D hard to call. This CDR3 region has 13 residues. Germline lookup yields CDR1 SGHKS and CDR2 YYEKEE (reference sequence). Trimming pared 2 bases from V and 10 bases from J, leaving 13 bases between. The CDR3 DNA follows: TGTGCCAGCAGCTTTGTACCGTTTTTTCCCCAGCATTTT. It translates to CASSFVPFFPQHF.

CDR3 region: CASSVVEAGANVLTF. In DNA form, the CDR3 reads TGTGCCAGCAGTGTTGTGGAGGCTGGGGCCAACGTCCTGACTTTC. The chain recombines TRBV2 with TRBJ2-6; maybe TRBD2 (5 bases). Germline V gives CDR1 SNHLY, CDR2 FYNNEI. V was pared by 4 bases and J by 2 bases, with 9 bases between. CDR3 length: 15 residues.

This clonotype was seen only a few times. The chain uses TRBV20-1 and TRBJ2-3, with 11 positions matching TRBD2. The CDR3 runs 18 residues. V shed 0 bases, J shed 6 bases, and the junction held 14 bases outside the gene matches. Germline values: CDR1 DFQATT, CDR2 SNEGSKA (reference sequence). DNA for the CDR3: TGCAGTGCTAGAGATCTCTACGGGACTAGCGGAACCCGGGATACGCAGTATTTT. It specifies CSARDLYGTSGTRDTQYF.

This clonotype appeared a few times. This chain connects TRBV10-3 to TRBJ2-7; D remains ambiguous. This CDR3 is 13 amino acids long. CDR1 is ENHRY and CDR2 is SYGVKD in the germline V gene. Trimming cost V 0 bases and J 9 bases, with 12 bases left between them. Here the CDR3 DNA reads TGTGCCATCAGTGAGTCGGCCAGCCTTGGGCAGTACGTC. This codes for CAISESASLGQYV.

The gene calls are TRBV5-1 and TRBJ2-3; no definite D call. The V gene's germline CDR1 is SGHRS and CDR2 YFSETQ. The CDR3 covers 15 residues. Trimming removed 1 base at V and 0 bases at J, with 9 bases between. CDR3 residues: CASSLTPSSTDTQYF. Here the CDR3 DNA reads TGCGCCAGCAGCTTGACTCCGTCAAGCACAGATACGCAGTATTTT.

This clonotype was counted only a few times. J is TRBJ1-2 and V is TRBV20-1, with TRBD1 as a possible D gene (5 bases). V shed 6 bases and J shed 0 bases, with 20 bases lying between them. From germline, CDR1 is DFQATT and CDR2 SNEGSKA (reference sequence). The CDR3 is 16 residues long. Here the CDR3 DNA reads TGCAGTGCAGGGGCCGCAGCCGGGAAAGCTAACTATGGCTACACCTTC. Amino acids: CSAGAAAGKANYGYTF.

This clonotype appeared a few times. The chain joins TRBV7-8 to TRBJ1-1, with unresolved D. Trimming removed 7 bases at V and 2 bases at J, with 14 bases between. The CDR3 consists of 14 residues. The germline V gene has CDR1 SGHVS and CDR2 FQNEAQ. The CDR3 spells CASKHSAANTEAFF. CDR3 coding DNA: TGTGCCAGCAAGCATTCGGCGGCCAACACTGAAGCTTTCTTT.

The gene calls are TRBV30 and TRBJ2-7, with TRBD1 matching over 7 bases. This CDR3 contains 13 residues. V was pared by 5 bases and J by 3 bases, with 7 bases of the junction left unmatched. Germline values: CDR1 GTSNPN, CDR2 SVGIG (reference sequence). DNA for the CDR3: TGTGCCTGGGACAGGGAGCAGGGCTACGAGCAGTACTTC. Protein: CAWDREQGYEQYF.

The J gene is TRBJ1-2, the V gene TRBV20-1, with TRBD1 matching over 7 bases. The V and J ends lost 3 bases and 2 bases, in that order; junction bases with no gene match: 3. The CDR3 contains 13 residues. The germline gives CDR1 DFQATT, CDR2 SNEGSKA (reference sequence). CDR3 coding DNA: TGCAGTGCTAGGGAGGGGGCCAACTATGGCTACACCTTC. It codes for CSAREGANYGYTF.

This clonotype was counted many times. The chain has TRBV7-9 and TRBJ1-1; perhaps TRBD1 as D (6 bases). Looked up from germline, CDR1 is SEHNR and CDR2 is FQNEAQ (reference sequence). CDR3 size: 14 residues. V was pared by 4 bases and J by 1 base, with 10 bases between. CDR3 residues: CASSSEQGNTEAFF. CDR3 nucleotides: TGTGCCAGCAGCTCCGAACAGGGGAACACTGAAGCTTTCTTT.

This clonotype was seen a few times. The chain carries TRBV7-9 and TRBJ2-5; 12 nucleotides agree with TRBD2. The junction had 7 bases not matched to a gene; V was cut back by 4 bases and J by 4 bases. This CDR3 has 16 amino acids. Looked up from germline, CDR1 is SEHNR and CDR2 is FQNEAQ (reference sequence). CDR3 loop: CASSSRLAGAGETQYF. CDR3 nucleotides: TGTGCCAGCAGCTCGCGACTAGCGGGGGCGGGAGAGACCCAGTACTTC.

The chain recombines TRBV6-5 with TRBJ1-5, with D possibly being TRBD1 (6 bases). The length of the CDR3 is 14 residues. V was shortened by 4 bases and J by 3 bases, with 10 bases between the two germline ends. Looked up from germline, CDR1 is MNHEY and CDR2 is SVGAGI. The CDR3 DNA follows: TGTGCCAGCAGTTTAATGGGGGCCAATCAGCCCCAGCATTTT. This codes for CASSLMGANQPQHF.

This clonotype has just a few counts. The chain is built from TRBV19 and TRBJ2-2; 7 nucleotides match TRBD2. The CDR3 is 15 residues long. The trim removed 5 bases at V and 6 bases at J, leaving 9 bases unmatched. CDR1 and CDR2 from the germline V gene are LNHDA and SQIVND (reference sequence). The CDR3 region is CASSLRTSSSGELFF. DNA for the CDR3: TGTGCCAGTAGTTTGAGGACTAGTTCTTCCGGGGAGCTGTTTTTT.

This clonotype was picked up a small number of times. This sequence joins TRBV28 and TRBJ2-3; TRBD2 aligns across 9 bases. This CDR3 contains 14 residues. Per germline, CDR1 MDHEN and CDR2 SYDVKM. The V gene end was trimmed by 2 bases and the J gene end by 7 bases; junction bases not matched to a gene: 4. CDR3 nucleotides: TGTGCCAGCAGTTTAGCGGCGGGGGGGTATACGCAGTATTTT. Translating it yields CASSLAAGGYTQYF.